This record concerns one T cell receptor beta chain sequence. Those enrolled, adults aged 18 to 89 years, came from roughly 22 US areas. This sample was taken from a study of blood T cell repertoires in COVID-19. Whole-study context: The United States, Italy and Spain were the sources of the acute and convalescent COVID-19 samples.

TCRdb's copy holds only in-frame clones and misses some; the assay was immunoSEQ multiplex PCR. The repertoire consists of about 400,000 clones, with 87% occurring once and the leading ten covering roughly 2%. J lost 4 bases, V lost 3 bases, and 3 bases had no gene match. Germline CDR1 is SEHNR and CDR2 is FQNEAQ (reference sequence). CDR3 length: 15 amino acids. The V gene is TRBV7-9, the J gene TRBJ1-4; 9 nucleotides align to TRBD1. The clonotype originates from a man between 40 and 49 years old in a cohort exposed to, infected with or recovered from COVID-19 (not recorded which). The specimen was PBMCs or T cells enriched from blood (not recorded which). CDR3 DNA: TGTGCCAGCAGCTTGGGACAGGGTAATAATGAAAAACTGTTTTTT. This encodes CASSLGQGNNEKLFF.